This is a list of T cell receptor beta chains from one sample in a study of identical twins. TCRdb reanalysed the 5' RACE reads using MiXCR and keeps one entry per CDR3 protein. Altogether roughly 1,500,000 distinct CDR3 sequences are present, around a third being singletons, with the ten largest covering roughly 0.3%. What was sequenced was cord blood. The receptors shown here come from a newborn girl in good health. CDR3s include the opening cysteine and the closing phenylalanine or tryptophan. A D gene is named only where the DNA matches it firmly. Size values are once, few and many counts, or a class for expanded clones, and some rows have none.

clone size: -
CDR3 length: 15
D gene: TRBD2
V gene: TRBV27
J gene: TRBJ2-1
CDR3 protein: CASSLSWREGNEQFF
CDR3 DNA: TGTGCCAGCAGTTTATCTTGGCGGGAGGGAAATGAGCAGTTCTTC

clone size: -
CDR3 length: 15
D gene: -
V gene: TRBV5-4
J gene: TRBJ1-1
CDR3 protein: CASSLGGGSKPEAFF
CDR3 DNA: TGTGCCAGCAGCTTGGGAGGGGGGAGCAAACCTGAAGCTTTCTTT

clone size: -
CDR3 length: 16
D gene: TRBD2
V gene: TRBV5-1
J gene: TRBJ2-7
CDR3 protein: CASSLAASGGSYEQYF
CDR3 DNA: TGCGCCAGCAGCTTGGCGGCTTCGGGGGGCTCCTACGAGCAGTACTTC

clone size: few
CDR3 length: 15
D gene: TRBD1
V gene: TRBV19
J gene: TRBJ1-5
CDR3 protein: CATLDRPYSNQPQHF
CDR3 DNA: TGTGCCACCTTGGACAGGCCCTATAGCAATCAGCCCCAGCATTTT

clone size: -
CDR3 length: 15
D gene: -
V gene: TRBV21-1
J gene: TRBJ2-7
CDR3 protein: CASSARQSYSYEQYF
CDR3 DNA: TGTGCCAGCAGCGCAAGACAGTCGTACTCCTACGAGCAGTACTTC

clone size: -
CDR3 length: 14
D gene: TRBD1
V gene: TRBV6-5
J gene: TRBJ1-4
CDR3 protein: CASSPRGRVERLFF
CDR3 DNA: TGTGCCAGCAGTCCCAGGGGGCGGGTTGAAAGACTGTTTTTT

clone size: -
CDR3 length: 14
D gene: TRBD1
V gene: TRBV13
J gene: TRBJ1-5
CDR3 protein: CASSVGTVNQPQHF
CDR3 DNA: TGTGCCAGCAGCGTTGGGACAGTCAATCAGCCCCAGCATTTT

clone size: few
CDR3 length: 14
D gene: TRBD2
V gene: TRBV28
J gene: TRBJ2-3
CDR3 protein: CATDEREGPDTQYF
CDR3 DNA: TGTGCCACCGACGAGCGGGAGGGACCAGATACGCAGTATTTT

clone size: -
CDR3 length: 14
D gene: TRBD2
V gene: TRBV12-3/TRBV12-4
J gene: TRBJ2-1
CDR3 protein: CASSRTSGVNEQFF
CDR3 DNA: TGTGCCAGCAGCCGGACTAGCGGAGTCAATGAGCAGTTCTTC

clone size: many
CDR3 length: 16
D gene: -
V gene: TRBV4-2
J gene: TRBJ2-5
CDR3 protein: CASSQRGSGFQETQYF
CDR3 DNA: TGTGCCAGCAGCCAAAGGGGTTCCGGGTTCCAAGAGACCCAGTACTTC

clone size: few
CDR3 length: 13
D gene: -
V gene: TRBV7-2
J gene: TRBJ2-7
CDR3 protein: CASSPQRLGEQYF
CDR3 DNA: TGTGCCAGCAGCCCCCAAAGGTTGGGCGAGCAGTACTTC

clone size: -
CDR3 length: 12
D gene: -
V gene: TRBV7-8
J gene: TRBJ1-4
CDR3 protein: CASRSKGGKLFF
CDR3 DNA: TGTGCCAGCAGGTCAAAGGGGGGGAAACTGTTTTTT

clone size: -
CDR3 length: 14
D gene: -
V gene: TRBV20-1
J gene: TRBJ2-7
CDR3 protein: CSARSGADYNEQYF
CDR3 DNA: TGCAGTGCCAGGTCGGGGGCGGACTACAATGAGCAGTACTTC

clone size: few
CDR3 length: 11
D gene: TRBD2
V gene: TRBV12-3/TRBV12-4
J gene: TRBJ2-3
CDR3 protein: CASRLAEAQYF
CDR3 DNA: TGTGCCAGCAGACTAGCGGAAGCGCAGTATTTT

clone size: -
CDR3 length: 15
D gene: TRBD2
V gene: TRBV20-1
J gene: TRBJ2-3
CDR3 protein: CSAPFSGGITDTQYF
CDR3 DNA: TGCAGTGCTCCCTTTAGCGGGGGCATCACAGATACGCAGTATTTT

clone size: few
CDR3 length: 16
D gene: TRBD2
V gene: TRBV5-1
J gene: TRBJ2-7
CDR3 protein: CASSLAGGGGIYEQYF
CDR3 DNA: TGCGCCAGCAGCTTGGCCGGGGGGGGAGGGATCTACGAGCAGTACTTC